This T cell receptor beta chain was found in a study of blood T cell repertoires in COVID-19. About the study: Sites in the United States, Italy and Spain provided acute and convalescent COVID-19 samples. PBMCs, B-cell-depleted T cells, or T cells provided the cDNA or gDNA that made up the material.

This CDR3 comprises 14 residues. The germline V and J ends were trimmed by 0 bases and 3 bases, with 9 bases remaining between them. Germline V lookup: CDR1 LGHDT, CDR2 YNNKEL (reference sequence). Methods used by the authors: How many nucleated cells were present was estimated from reference gene primer amplification. Repertoires were generated with immunoSEQ multiplex PCR, while TCRdb's copy carries only in-frame clones and drops some. The DNA gave D and trimming, while V, J and clone size come from that table. This repertoire shows approximately 61,000 clones, around 86% found once; its top ten account for roughly 14%.

This sequence originates from a human donor in a cohort sampled during active COVID-19. The sequencing sample was made of peripheral blood. V usage is TRBV3-1 (or the pseudogene TRBV3-2) and J usage is TRBJ2-7; possibly TRBD1 for D (6 bases). In DNA, the CDR3 is TGTGCCAGCAGCCAAGACCCGACAGGCTACGAGCAGTACTTC. Protein product: CASSQDPTGYEQYF.